These T cell receptor beta chains were read from a single sample in a study of T cells in localized non-small cell lung cancer. Data came from immunoSEQ multiplex PCR; TCRdb stores just in-frame clones and leaves some out. Counted here are about 60,000 clones, almost 90% occurring once; the ten biggest clones make up roughly 1.8%. The specimen was peripheral blood, collected before any cancer treatment. The receptors come from a woman aged 40-70 years with stage I lung adenocarcinoma. Each CDR3 is given with its conserved first and last residue.

j_call,v_call,cdr3_aa
TRBJ1-2,TRBV7-8,CASSFDQGETNGYTF
TRBJ2-7,TRBV6-5,CASSSIGGANTYEQYF
TRBJ1-4,TRBV5-1,CASSLGGLTNEKLFF
TRBJ1-2,TRBV7-9,CASSLRESSGYTF
TRBJ2-7,TRBV7-2,CASSSEYEQYF
TRBJ2-2,TRBV28,CASSRTSGRANRELFF
TRBJ2-7,TRBV5-1,CASSFTDSQFSYEQYF
TRBJ1-2,TRBV28,CASSLSVPGFVSDYGYTF
TRBJ2-1,TRBV30,CAWSVRNEQFF
TRBJ2-1,TRBV19,CASSIGTNNEQFF
TRBJ2-3,TRBV27,CASTMTGAGGTQYF
TRBJ2-3,TRBV2,CASSVERGDTDTQYF
TRBJ1-2,TRBV9,CASSPGPSTGYTF
TRBJ1-6,TRBV6-6,CASSPQETGNSPLHF
TRBJ2-1,TRBV6-5,CASSYPQGPHNEQFF
TRBJ2-1,TRBV19,CASSLTQLAEYNEQFF
TRBJ2-5,TRBV7-9,CASSFWAAFQETQYF
TRBJ2-7,TRBV14,CASSQNPGQGYYEQYF
TRBJ1-5,TRBV18,CASDDGGRQRPQHF
TRBJ2-3,TRBV29-1,CSGLPYYRPGESTDTQYF
TRBJ1-5,TRBV6-5,CASSWQQNQPQHF
TRBJ1-1,TRBV25-1,CASSDRMNTEAFF
TRBJ1-1,TRBV7-3,CASSPSPPLAFF
TRBJ1-1,TRBV7-8,CASSLLRLANTEAFF
TRBJ1-3,TRBV16,CASSLRAGSGNTIYF
TRBJ1-4,TRBV6-6,CASSPGQGATNEKLFF
.,TRBV4-3,CASSQARRQYF
TRBJ2-3,TRBV10-3,CAITPGQGSDTQYF
TRBJ1-4,TRBV27,CASSPLGREKLFF
TRBJ2-5,TRBV5-1,CASSQSGEYQETQYF
TRBJ1-1,TRBV19,CASNEGASGTEAFF
TRBJ1-1,TRBV7-2,CASSFWQGVTEAFF
TRBJ1-2,TRBV2,CASSVDQNYGYTF
TRBJ2-1,TRBV2,CASSNPAGASGEQFF
TRBJ1-2,TRBV4-3,CASSQTGQGRFIYGYTF
TRBJ2-3,TRBV4-1,CASSLTVAGGTDTQYF